The 22 T cell receptor beta chains reported below all come from one sample, sequenced in a study of T-cell memory formation after mild COVID-19 (dated by TCRdb to about 2021). Library construction relied on 5' RACE. TCRdb records Illumina NovaSeq 6000 as the sequencer. The raw public data were reprocessed by TCRdb itself: fastp quality trimming at Q25, MiXCR clonotype calling, in-frame beta chains only. Entries are consolidated by CDR3 protein sequence, retaining the most common genes and DNA. The sample contains 150,000 to 200,000 distinct CDR3 sequences, around 10% of them found a single time. The ten biggest clones cover roughly 3.8% of the sample. Sequencing used PBMCs or a T cell subset sorted from them (not recorded which). These receptors all come from a man aged 18 to 30 who had mild COVID-19 (a few samples of this study predate the infection). The sample titles of this study are shuffled in the database, so cell type and time point are left out; the donor was told from shared clones.

This clonotype was observed a few times. The V gene is TRBV10-3, the J gene TRBJ1-3; the D is unclear. Germline CDR1 ENHRY, CDR2 SYGVKD. CDR3 length: 15 residues. Trimming removed 10 bases at V and 0 bases at J, with 16 bases between. CDR3 loop: CATKRAPDSGNTIYF. CDR3 nucleotides: TGTGCCACGAAGAGGGCCCCTGACTCTGGAAACACCATATATTTT.

This clonotype has a count of ten or more. V gene TRBV6-5 combines with J gene TRBJ1-1, with 12 nucleotides matching TRBD1. CDR1 is MNHEY and CDR2 is SVGAGI in the germline V gene. After removal of 5 bases from V and 4 bases from J, the junction contained 5 bases not matched to a gene. This CDR3 region has 15 residues. CDR3 region: CASSRDRGLGTEAFF. The CDR3 DNA sequence: TGTGCCAGCAGTCGGGACAGGGGGCTGGGCACTGAAGCTTTCTTT.

This clonotype turned up a few times. The chain joins TRBV10-3 to TRBJ1-2; D not certain. The CDR3 totals 12 residues. Trimming removed 3 bases from V and 2 bases from J, with 4 bases in between. Looked up from germline, CDR1 is ENHRY and CDR2 is SYGVKD. The CDR3 is CAISEQNYGYTF. CDR3 coding DNA: TGTGCCATCAGTGAACAGAACTATGGCTACACCTTC.

The chain is built from TRBV12-3 or TRBV12-4 and TRBJ1-2, with D hard to call. The CDR3 covers 13 residues. The germline V and J ends were trimmed by 2 bases and 1 base, with 5 bases remaining between them. The CDR3 sequence: CASSLRNNYGYTF. In nucleotides, the CDR3 is TGTGCCAGCAGTTTAAGGAATAACTATGGCTACACCTTC.

The chain links TRBV10-3 to TRBJ1-6; TRBD1 is a possible D gene (6 bases). The germline V gene encodes CDR1 ENHRY and CDR2 SYGVKD. The germline V and J ends were trimmed by 10 bases and 4 bases, with 11 bases remaining between them. The CDR3 loop spans 13 amino acids. The CDR3 DNA reads as TGTGCCACACAACAGGGATATAATTCACCCCTCCACTTT. Translation: CATQQGYNSPLHF.

The rearrangement uses TRBV20-1 and TRBJ1-2; TRBD1 is a possible D gene (6 bases). The CDR3 spans 11 residues. Germline-derived CDR1 and CDR2 are DFQATT and SNEGSKA (reference sequence). The V end lost 8 bases, the J end lost 4 bases, and 11 bases lay between the germline ends. For the CDR3, the DNA is TGCAGTCTACAGGGATTCTATGGCTACACCTTC. As protein: CSLQGFYGYTF.

The chain recombines TRBV7-8 with TRBJ2-2, with D perhaps matching TRBD1 (6 bases). Looked up from germline, CDR1 is SGHVS and CDR2 is FQNEAQ. The CDR3 has 15 residues. V was pared by 6 bases and J by 5 bases, with 16 bases between. CDR3 protein: CASRPRGRRTGELFF. DNA for the CDR3: TGTGCCAGCAGACCCAGGGGCCGCCGGACCGGGGAGCTGTTTTTT.

The chain couples TRBV30 to TRBJ1-1; 9 bases are shared with TRBD1. V lost 5 bases and J lost 1; bases outside the gene matches: 5. This CDR3 has 14 residues. Per the germline V gene, CDR1 is GTSNPN and CDR2 is SVGIG (reference sequence). The CDR3 here is CAWGTGIKNTEAFF. The CDR3 nucleotides read TGTGCCTGGGGGACAGGGATAAAGAACACTGAAGCTTTCTTT.

This clonotype showed up just a few times. This sequence joins TRBV6-6 and TRBJ2-1; maybe TRBD2 (6 bases). The CDR3 is 14 amino acids. The germline CDR1 and CDR2 sequences are MNHNY and SVGAGI (reference sequence). Deletions cut 2 bases from V and 7 bases from J, with 12 bases between. CDR3 in amino acids: CASSYGGLSNEQFF. The CDR3, as DNA: TGTGCCAGCAGTTACGGGGGACTGTCGAATGAGCAGTTCTTC.

The chain carries TRBV28 and TRBJ1-2, with TRBD1 identical over 9 bases. The CDR3 loop spans 15 amino acids. V gave up 4 bases and J gave up 8 bases; unmatched junction bases: 11. CDR1 is MDHEN, CDR2 SYDVKM, per germline. The CDR3 reads CASSWGQGTSRGYTF. The CDR3 nucleotides read TGTGCCAGCAGTTGGGGACAGGGTACATCTAGGGGCTACACCTTC.

This sequence joins TRBV3-1 and TRBJ2-7; D gene unclear. The ends were cut back, 5 bases at V and 4 bases at J, with 15 bases in the middle. This CDR3 spans 14 amino acids. Germline CDR1 and CDR2: LGHDT and YNNKEL (reference sequence). CDR3 DNA sequence: TGTGCCAGCAGCACTACAAGGAAAGGGTACGAGCAGTACTTC. Translating gives CASSTTRKGYEQYF.

J is TRBJ2-7 and V is TRBV29-1, with D perhaps given as TRBD1 or TRBD2 (5 bases each). CDR1 is SQVTM, CDR2 ANQGSEA, per germline. V was cut by 3 bases and J by 4 bases, with 10 bases left in between. The CDR3 has 12 amino acids. This CDR3 reads CSVEQGDYEQYF. The CDR3 DNA reads as TGCAGCGTTGAGCAGGGAGATTACGAGCAGTACTTC.

The chain joins TRBV18 to TRBJ2-1; D might be TRBD1 (6 bases). The germline V and J ends were trimmed by 3 bases and 0 bases, with 21 bases remaining between them. CDR1 and CDR2 from the germline V gene are KGHSH and LQKENI. CDR3 length equals 19 residues. As DNA, the CDR3 is TGTGCCAGCTCACCGAGGGGCCGGGACATCCGTAGCTCCTACAATGAGCAGTTCTTC. This codes for CASSPRGRDIRSSYNEQFF.

The rearrangement joins TRBV20-1 to TRBJ1-4; 9 bases map to TRBD1. From germline, CDR1 is DFQATT and CDR2 SNEGSKA (reference sequence). Losses at the gene ends were 4 bases for V and 7 bases for J; bases not matched to a gene: 4. The CDR3 consists of 13 residues. CDR3 DNA sequence: TGCAGTGCTACAACAGGGGGCAGTGAAAAACTGTTTTTT. Protein product: CSATTGGSEKLFF.

This clonotype turned up a few times. The chain joins TRBV7-2 to TRBJ1-3; D remains unclear. V was clipped by 7 bases and J by 4 bases, with 11 bases between them. Germline V gives CDR1 SGHTA, CDR2 FQGNSA. The CDR3 length is 13 residues. The CDR3 reads CASKLTQGNTIYF. CDR3 DNA sequence: TGTGCCAGCAAACTAACACAGGGAAACACCATATATTTT. The whole variable domain, remainder taken from reference TRBV7-2 and TRBJ1-3, is GAGVSQSPSNKVTEKGKDVELRCDPISGHTALYWYRQSLGQGLEFLIYFQGNSAPDKSGLPSDRFSAERTGGSVSTLTIQRTQQEDSAVYLCASKLTQGNTIYFGEGSWLTVV.

The V and J genes are TRBV5-5 and TRBJ1-2; D is perhaps TRBD1 (6 bases). Trimming left V 0 bases short and J 4 bases short, with 13 bases between. The germline CDR1 and CDR2 sequences are SGHKS and YYEKEE (reference sequence). This CDR3 has 15 residues. For the CDR3, the DNA is TGTGCCAGCAGCTTGGTGGGGGGGACAACCTATGGCTACACCTTC. The encoded protein is CASSLVGGTTYGYTF.

This clonotype was detected only a few times. The CDR3 DNA follows: TGCGCCAGCAGCCTATCAGCGGGGGGGCGTGGTGAGACCCAGTACTTC. It codes for CASSLSAGGRGETQYF. The V and J genes are TRBV5-1 and TRBJ2-5, with 10 positions matching TRBD2. The CDR3 runs to 16 residues. Germline values: CDR1 SGHRS, CDR2 YFSETQ. Trimming cost V 4 bases and J 5 bases; bases outside gene matches: 11. Full variable domain (remainder filled in from reference TRBV5-1 and TRBJ2-5): KAGVTQTPRYLIKTRGQQVTLSCSPISGHRSVSWYQQTPGQGLQFLFEYFSETQRNKGNFPGRFSGRQFSNSRSEMNVSTLELGDSALYLCASSLSAGGRGETQYFGPGTRLLVL.

The chain carries TRBV11-1 and TRBJ2-2; TRBD2 is a possible D gene (5 bases). Germline V gene data show CDR1 as SGHAT and CDR2 as FQDESV (reference sequence). The CDR3 extends over 14 amino acids. Trimming removed 3 bases at V and 7 bases at J, with 12 bases between. CDR3 region: CASSFPSLHGELFF. In nucleotides, the CDR3 is TGTGCCAGCAGCTTCCCTAGCCTCCACGGGGAGCTGTTTTTT.

This clonotype was counted only a few times. The gene calls are TRBV5-4 and TRBJ1-4; D remains ambiguous. Trimming shortened V by 4 bases and J by 7 bases, and 14 bases separated the two germline ends. CDR3 size: 14 residues. Germline CDR1 is SGHNT and CDR2 is YYREEE (reference sequence). CDR3 protein: CASSPSGLSEKLFF. DNA of the CDR3: TGTGCCAGCAGCCCCTCAGGCCTTAGTGAAAAACTGTTTTTT.

This clonotype was counted only a few times. CDR3 region: CASSQERVTGELFF. Here the CDR3 DNA reads TGCGCCAGCAGCCAAGAAAGGGTCACCGGGGAGCTGTTTTTT. The rearrangement joins TRBV4-1 to TRBJ2-2; D not resolved. CDR1 is MGHRA and CDR2 is YSYEKL in the germline V gene. This CDR3 spans 14 amino acids. V was shortened by 0 bases and J by 4 bases, with 6 bases between the two germline ends.

The chain employs TRBV13 and TRBJ2-3; no reliable D call. CDR1 is PRHDT and CDR2 is FYEKMQ in the germline V gene (reference sequence). The CDR3 runs 15 residues. With 5 bases removed from V and 2 bases from J, the gap between germline ends came to 14 bases. Here the CDR3 DNA reads TGTGCCAGCAGCCCAACCCCGGACCCCACAGATACGCAGTATTTT. This codes for CASSPTPDPTDTQYF.

The genes are TRBV28 and TRBJ2-3, with TRBD2 matching 10 bases. This CDR3 comprises 16 residues. V was pared by 6 bases and J by 6 bases, with 12 bases of the junction left unmatched. CDR1 and CDR2 from the germline V gene are MDHEN and SYDVKM. The CDR3 spells CASSQRLAGVLDTQYF. The DNA of the CDR3 is TGTGCCAGCAGCCAGAGGCTAGCGGGGGTGCTTGATACGCAGTATTTT.